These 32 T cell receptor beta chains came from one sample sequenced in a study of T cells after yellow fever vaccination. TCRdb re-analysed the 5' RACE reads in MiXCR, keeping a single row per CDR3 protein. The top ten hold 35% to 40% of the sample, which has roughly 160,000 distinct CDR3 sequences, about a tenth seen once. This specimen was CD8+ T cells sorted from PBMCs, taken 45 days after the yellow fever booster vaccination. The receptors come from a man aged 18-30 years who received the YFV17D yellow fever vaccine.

CDR3 DNA: TGTGCCAGCAGCGAGACAGGTTTCGGGGATACGCAGTATTTT. Amino acid sequence: CASSETGFGDTQYF. The rearrangement uses TRBV9 and TRBJ2-3; a weak D match, TRBD1 (6 bases). The V end was cut by 3 bases, the J end by 6 bases, with 14 bases between. CDR1 SGDLS and CDR2 YYNGEE come from the germline V gene. The CDR3 extends over 14 amino acids.

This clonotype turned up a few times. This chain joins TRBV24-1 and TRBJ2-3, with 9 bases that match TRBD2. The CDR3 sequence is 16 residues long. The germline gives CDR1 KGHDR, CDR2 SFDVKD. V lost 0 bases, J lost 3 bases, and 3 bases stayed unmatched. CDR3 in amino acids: CATSDLTTSGTDTQYF. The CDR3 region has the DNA TGTGCCACCAGTGATTTGACGACTAGCGGTACAGATACGCAGTATTTT.

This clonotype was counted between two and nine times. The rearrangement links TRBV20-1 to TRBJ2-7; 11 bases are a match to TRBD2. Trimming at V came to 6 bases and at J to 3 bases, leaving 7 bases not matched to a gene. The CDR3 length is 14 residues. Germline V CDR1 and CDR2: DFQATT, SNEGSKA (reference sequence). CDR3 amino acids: CSAPAGTSGYEQYF. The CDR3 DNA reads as TGCAGTGCACCCGCCGGGACTAGCGGCTACGAGCAGTACTTC.

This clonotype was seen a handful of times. The CDR3 DNA is TGTGCCACCAGCGGATGGGACAGGAGAAATGAGCAGTTCTTC. Translation gives CATSGWDRRNEQFF. V and J are TRBV15 and TRBJ2-1, with 8 bases aligning to TRBD1. V shed 5 bases and J 7 bases; nucleotides not matched to a gene: 7. Per the germline V gene, CDR1 is LNHNV and CDR2 is YYDKDF (reference sequence). The CDR3 is 14 amino acids.

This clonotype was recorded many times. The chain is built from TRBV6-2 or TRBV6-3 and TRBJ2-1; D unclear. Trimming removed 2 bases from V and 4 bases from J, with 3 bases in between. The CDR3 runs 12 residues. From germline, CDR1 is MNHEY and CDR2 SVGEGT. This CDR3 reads CASSYVYNEQFF. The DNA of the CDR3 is TGTGCCAGCAGTTACGTGTACAATGAGCAGTTCTTC.

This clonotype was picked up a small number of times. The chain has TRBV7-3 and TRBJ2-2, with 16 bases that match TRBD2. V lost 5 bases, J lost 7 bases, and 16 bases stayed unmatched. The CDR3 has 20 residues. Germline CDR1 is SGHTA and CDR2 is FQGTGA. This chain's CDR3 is CASSPQGMGLAGGPDGELFF. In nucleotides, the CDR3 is TGTGCCAGCAGCCCACAAGGGATGGGACTAGCGGGGGGGCCGGACGGGGAGCTGTTTTTT.

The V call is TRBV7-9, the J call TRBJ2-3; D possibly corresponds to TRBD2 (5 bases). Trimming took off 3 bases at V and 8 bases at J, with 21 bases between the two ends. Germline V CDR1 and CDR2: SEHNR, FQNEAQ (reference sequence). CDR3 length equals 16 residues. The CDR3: CASSLRGGAFVRTQYF. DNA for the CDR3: TGTGCCAGCAGCTTGCGCGGAGGAGCGTTTGTTCGTACGCAGTATTTT.

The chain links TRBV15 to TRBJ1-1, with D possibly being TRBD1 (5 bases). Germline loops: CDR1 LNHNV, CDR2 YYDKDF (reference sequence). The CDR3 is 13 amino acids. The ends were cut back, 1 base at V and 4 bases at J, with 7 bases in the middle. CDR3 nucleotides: TGTGCCACCAGCAGAGGGGGGGTCACTGAAGCTTTCTTT. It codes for CATSRGGVTEAFF. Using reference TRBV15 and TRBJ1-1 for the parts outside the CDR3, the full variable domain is DAMVIQNPRYQVTQFGKPVTLSCSQTLNHNVMYWYQQKSSQAPKLLFHYYDKDFNNEADTPDNFQSRRPNTSFCFLDIRSPGLGDTAMYLCATSRGGVTEAFFGQGTRLTVV.

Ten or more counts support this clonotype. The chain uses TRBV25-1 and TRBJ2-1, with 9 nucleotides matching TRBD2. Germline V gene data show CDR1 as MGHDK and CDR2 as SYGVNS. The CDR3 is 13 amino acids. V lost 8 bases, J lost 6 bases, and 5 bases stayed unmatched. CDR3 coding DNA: TGTGCCAGCGCAAGGACTAGCGTCAATGAGCAGTTCTTC. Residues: CASARTSVNEQFF.

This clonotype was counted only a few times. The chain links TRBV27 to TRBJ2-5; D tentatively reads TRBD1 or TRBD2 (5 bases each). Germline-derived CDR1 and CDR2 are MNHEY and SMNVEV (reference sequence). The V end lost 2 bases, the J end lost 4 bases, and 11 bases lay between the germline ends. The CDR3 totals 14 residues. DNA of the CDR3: TGTGCCAGCAGTTTAAGTGGGGGTGGAGAGACCCAGTACTTC. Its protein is CASSLSGGGETQYF.

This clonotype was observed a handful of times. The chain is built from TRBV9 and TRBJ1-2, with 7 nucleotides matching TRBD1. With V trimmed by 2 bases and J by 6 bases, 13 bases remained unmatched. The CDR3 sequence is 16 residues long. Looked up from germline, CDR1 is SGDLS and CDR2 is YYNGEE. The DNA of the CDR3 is TGTGCCAGCAGCGTTACGGTTCGGCAGGGGGGTGATGGCTACACCTTC. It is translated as CASSVTVRQGGDGYTF.

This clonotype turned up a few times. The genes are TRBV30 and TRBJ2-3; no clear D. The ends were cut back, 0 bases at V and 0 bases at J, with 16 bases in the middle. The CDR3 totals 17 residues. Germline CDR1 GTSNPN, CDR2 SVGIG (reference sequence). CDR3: CAWSVNGPLRSTDTQYF. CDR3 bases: TGTGCCTGGAGTGTAAACGGACCCCTACGGAGCACAGATACGCAGTATTTT. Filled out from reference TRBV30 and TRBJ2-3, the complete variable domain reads SQTIHQWPATLVQPVGSPLSLECTVEGTSNPNLYWYRQAAGRGLQLLFYSVGIGQISSEVPQNLSASRPQDRQFILSSKKLLLSDSGFYLCAWSVNGPLRSTDTQYFGPGTRLTVL.

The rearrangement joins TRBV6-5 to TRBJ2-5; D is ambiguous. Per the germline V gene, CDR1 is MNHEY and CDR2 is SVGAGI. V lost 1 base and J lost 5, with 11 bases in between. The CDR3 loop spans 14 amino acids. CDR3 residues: CASSYFTDGETQYF. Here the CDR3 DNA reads TGTGCCAGCAGTTACTTCACGGACGGTGAGACCCAGTACTTC.

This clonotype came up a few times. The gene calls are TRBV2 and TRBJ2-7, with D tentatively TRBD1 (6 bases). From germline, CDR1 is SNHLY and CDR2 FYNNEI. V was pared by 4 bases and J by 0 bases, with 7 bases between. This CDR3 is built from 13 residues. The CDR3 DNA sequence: TGTGCCAGCAGTGGGACAGACTCCTACGAGCAGTACGTC. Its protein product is CASSGTDSYEQYV.

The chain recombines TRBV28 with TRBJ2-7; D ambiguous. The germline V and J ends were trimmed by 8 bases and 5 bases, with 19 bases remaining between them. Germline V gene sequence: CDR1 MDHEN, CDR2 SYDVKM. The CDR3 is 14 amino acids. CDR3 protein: CASGPFGWIDEQYF. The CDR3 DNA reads TGTGCCAGCGGTCCATTCGGATGGATCGACGAGCAGTACTTC.

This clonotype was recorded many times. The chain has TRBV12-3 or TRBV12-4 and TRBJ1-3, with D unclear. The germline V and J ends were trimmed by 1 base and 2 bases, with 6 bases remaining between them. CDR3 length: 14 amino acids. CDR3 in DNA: TGTGCCAGCAGTTTAGGGGCGGCTGGAAACACCATATATTTT. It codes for CASSLGAAGNTIYF.

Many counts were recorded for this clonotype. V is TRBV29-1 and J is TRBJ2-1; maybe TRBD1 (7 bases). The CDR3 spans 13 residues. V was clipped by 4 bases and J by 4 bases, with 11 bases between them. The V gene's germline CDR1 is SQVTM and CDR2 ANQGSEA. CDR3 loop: CSVGSGGYNEQFF. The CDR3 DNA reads TGCAGCGTTGGTTCAGGGGGGTACAATGAGCAGTTCTTC.

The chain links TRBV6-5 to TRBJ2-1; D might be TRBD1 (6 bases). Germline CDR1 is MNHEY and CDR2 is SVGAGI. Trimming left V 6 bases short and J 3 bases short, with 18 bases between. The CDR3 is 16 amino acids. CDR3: CASSTRGTLGYNEQFF. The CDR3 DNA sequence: TGTGCCAGCAGCACCAGAGGGACACTGGGCTACAATGAGCAGTTCTTC.

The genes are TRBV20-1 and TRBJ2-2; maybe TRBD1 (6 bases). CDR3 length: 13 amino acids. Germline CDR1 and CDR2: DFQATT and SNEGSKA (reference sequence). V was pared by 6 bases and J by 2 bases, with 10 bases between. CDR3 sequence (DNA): TGCAGTGCAAGACAGGTTAACACCGGGGAGCTGTTTTTT. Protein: CSARQVNTGELFF.

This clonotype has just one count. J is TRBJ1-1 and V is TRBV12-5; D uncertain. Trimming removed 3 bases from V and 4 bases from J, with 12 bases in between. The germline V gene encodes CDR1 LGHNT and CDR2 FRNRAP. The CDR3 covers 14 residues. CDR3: CASGLEGGGTEAFF. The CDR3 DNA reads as TGTGCTAGTGGTTTAGAGGGAGGCGGCACTGAAGCTTTCTTT.

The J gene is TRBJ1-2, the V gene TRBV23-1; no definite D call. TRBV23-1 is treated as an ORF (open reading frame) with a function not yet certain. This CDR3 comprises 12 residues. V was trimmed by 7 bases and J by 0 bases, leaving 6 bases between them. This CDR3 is CASIRANYGYTF. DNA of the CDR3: TGCGCCAGCATCCGGGCTAACTATGGCTACACCTTC.

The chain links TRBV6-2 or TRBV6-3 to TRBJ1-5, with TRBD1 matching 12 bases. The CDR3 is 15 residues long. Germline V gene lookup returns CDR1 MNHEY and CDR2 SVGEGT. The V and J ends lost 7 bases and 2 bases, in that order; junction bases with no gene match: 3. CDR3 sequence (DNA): TGTGCCAGCACCGGGACAGGGGGCGGCAATCAGCCCCAGCATTTT. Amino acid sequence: CASTGTGGGNQPQHF.

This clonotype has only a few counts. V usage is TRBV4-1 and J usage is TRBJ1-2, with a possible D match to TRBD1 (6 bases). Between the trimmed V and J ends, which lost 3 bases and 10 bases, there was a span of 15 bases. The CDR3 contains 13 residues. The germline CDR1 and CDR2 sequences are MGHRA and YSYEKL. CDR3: CASSQGGAGVYTF. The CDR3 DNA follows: TGCGCCAGCAGCCAGGGGGGGGCAGGGGTCTACACCTTC.

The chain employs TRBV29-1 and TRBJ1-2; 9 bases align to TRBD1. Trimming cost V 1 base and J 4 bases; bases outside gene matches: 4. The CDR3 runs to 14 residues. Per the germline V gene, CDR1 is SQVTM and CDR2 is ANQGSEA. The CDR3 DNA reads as TGCAGCGTTGAAGCCCGGGACAGGGCCTATGGCTACACCTTC. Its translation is CSVEARDRAYGYTF.

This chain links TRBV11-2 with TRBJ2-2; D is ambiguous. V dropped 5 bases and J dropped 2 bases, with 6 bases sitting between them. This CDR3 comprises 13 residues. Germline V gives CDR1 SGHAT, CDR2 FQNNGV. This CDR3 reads CASSPINTGELFF. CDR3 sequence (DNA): TGTGCCAGCAGCCCCATAAACACCGGGGAGCTGTTTTTT.

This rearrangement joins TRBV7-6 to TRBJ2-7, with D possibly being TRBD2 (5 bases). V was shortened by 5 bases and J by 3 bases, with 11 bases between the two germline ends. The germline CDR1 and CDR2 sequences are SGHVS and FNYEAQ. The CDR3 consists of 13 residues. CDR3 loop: CASSHDGNYEQYF. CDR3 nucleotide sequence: TGTGCCAGCAGCCATGACGGGAACTACGAGCAGTACTTC.

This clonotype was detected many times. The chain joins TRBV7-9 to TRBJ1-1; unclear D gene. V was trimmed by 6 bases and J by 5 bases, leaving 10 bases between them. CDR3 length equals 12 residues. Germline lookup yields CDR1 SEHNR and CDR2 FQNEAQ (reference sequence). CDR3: CASSPQRTEAFF. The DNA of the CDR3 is TGTGCCAGCAGTCCCCAGCGGACTGAAGCTTTCTTT.

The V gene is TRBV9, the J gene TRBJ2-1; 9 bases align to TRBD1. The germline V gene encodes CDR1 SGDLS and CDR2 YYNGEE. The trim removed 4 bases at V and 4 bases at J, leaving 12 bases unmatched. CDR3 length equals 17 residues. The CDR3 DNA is TGTGCCAGCAGCATAACAGGGGGCGCGCCCCTGTACAATGAGCAGTTCTTC. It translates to CASSITGGAPLYNEQFF.

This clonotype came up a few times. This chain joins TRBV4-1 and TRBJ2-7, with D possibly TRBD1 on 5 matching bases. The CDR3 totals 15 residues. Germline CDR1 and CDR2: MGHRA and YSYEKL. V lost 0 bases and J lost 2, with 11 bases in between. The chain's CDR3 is CASSQDHGRAYEQYF. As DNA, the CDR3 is TGCGCCAGCAGCCAAGATCATGGCAGGGCCTACGAGCAGTACTTC.

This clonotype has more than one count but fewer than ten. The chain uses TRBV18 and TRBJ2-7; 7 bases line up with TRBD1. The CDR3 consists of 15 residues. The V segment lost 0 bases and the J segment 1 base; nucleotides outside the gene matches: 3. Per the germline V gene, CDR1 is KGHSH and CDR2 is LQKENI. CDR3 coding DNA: TGTGCCAGCTCACCACCAGTCAGGGGGTCCTACGAGCAGTACTTC. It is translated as CASSPPVRGSYEQYF.

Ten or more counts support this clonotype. The CDR3 loop is CASSLAVTGELFF. CDR3 DNA: TGTGCCAGCAGCCTAGCGGTCACCGGGGAGCTGTTTTTT. The gene calls are TRBV11-3 and TRBJ2-2; 7 bases align to TRBD2. Germline CDR1 SGHNT, CDR2 YENEEA. V shed 5 bases, J shed 4 bases, and the junction held 1 base outside the gene matches. This CDR3 has 13 residues.

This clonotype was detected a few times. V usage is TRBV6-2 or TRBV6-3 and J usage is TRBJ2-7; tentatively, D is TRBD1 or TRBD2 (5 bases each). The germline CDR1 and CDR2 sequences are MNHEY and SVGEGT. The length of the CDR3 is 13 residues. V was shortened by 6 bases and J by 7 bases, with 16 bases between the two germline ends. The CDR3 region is CASSPGPLGEQYV. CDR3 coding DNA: TGTGCCAGCAGCCCGGGACCCCTAGGGGAGCAGTACGTC.